These T cell receptor beta chains were read from a single sample in a study of T cell changes during pregnancy in multiple sclerosis. Sequencing was performed with immunoSEQ multiplex PCR; in TCRdb, only in-frame clones are kept and a portion is missing. The table lists just over 30,000 clones, about nine tenths of them singletons, with almost 6.5% in the top ten. The material was CD8+ T cells from peripheral blood mononuclear cells, obtained in the second trimester of pregnancy. Source of these receptors: a female donor with multiple sclerosis, enrolled in a pregnancy study. Each CDR3 is given with its conserved first and last residue. Each record gives: D gene, V gene, clone size, J gene, CDR3 protein, CDR3 DNA. D genes are given only for firm matches. Rows give clone size only sometimes, using once, few, many, or a class for an expanded clone.

TRBD2	TRBV13	.	TRBJ2-7	CASSIGTSGRAEDEQYF	TGTGCCAGCAGCATCGGGACTAGCGGGAGGGCCGAGGACGAGCAGTACTTC
.	TRBV5-8	.	TRBJ2-3	CASSLLVAGWTDTQYF	TGTGCCAGCAGCTTGTTGGTCGCAGGATGGACAGATACGCAGTATTTT
TRBD2	TRBV12-5	.	TRBJ2-3	CASGSAGTSGFDTQYF	TGTGCTAGTGGTTCCGCCGGGACTAGCGGGTTTGATACGCAGTATTTT
.	TRBV6-4	.	TRBJ2-2	CASRGGRGNTGELFF	TGTGCCAGCAGGGGGGGGCGCGGAAACACCGGGGAGCTGTTTTTT
.	TRBV14	.	TRBJ2-7	CASSQARRGEQYF	TGTGCCAGCAGCCAAGCCCGACGAGGGGAGCAGTACTTC
TRBD2	TRBV25-1	.	TRBJ2-2	CASTLGGGYTGELFF	TGTGCCAGCACCCTGGGGGGGGGATACACCGGGGAGCTGTTTTTT
TRBD2	TRBV7-6	.	TRBJ2-7	CASSPRTSGSEQYF	TGTGCCAGCAGCCCAAGGACTAGCGGGAGCGAGCAGTACTTC
.	TRBV5-5	once	TRBJ2-7	CASSLATGSYEQYF	TGTGCCAGCAGCTTGGCCACTGGCTCCTACGAGCAGTACTTC
.	TRBV27	.	TRBJ2-2	CASSSLRRGTGELFF	TGTGCCAGCAGTAGCCTGCGCCGAGGGACCGGGGAGCTGTTTTTT
.	TRBV4-1	.	TRBJ1-2	CASSPDPVIRSGYTF	TGCGCCAGCAGCCCAGACCCAGTTATTCGCTCTGGCTACACCTTC
.	TRBV27	.	TRBJ2-7	CASSPTGNSYEQYF	TGTGCCAGCAGTCCTACAGGGAACTCCTACGAGCAGTACTTC
TRBD2	TRBV7-8	.	TRBJ2-1	CASSLKASGGSSYNEQFF	TGTGCCAGCAGCTTAAAGGCTAGCGGGGGAAGCTCCTACAATGAGCAGTTCTTC
TRBD2	TRBV4-3	.	TRBJ2-3	CASSHERESSGRVSDTQYF	TGCGCCAGCAGCCACGAGAGGGAAAGTAGCGGGAGGGTCAGCGATACGCAGTATTTT
TRBD2	TRBV6-1	once	TRBJ2-1	CASSEITSGRNEQFF	TGTGCCAGCAGTGAAATTACTAGCGGGAGAAATGAGCAGTTCTTC
.	TRBV28	medium-sized	TRBJ2-3	CASSARDSGTDTQYF	TGTGCCAGCAGTGCCCGGGACTCGGGCACAGATACGCAGTATTTT
.	TRBV21-1	.	TRBJ2-6	CASSKLSLWGQAINDLSGANVLTF	TGTGCCAGCAGCAAATTATCACTCTGGGGACAGGCGATTAATGACCTCTCTGGGGCCAACGTCCTGACTTTC
.	TRBV29-1	.	TRBJ1-1	CSVAVESEAFF	TGCAGCGTTGCTGTGGAGTCTGAAGCTTTCTTT
.	TRBV27	.	TRBJ1-2	CASSYGADIRYGYTF	TGTGCCAGCAGTTATGGGGCAGACATTCGCTATGGCTACACCTTC
.	TRBV19	few	TRBJ2-7	CASSMYSGSATYEQYF	TGTGCCAGTAGTATGTACAGTGGGAGCGCAACCTACGAGCAGTACTTC
.	TRBV9	.	TRBJ2-1	CASSASGAGHYNEQFF	TGTGCCAGCAGCGCGTCAGGAGCGGGACACTACAATGAGCAGTTCTTC
TRBD1	TRBV9	few	TRBJ1-1	CASSPPNGQGLNTEAFF	TGTGCCAGCAGCCCTCCGAATGGACAGGGATTAAACACTGAAGCTTTCTTT
.	TRBV27	.	TRBJ2-7	CASIYRGADSSYEQYF	TGTGCCAGCATTTATCGGGGGGCGGACTCTTCCTACGAGCAGTACTTC
.	TRBV5-1	.	TRBJ2-5	CASSLSSTGYQETQYF	TGCGCCAGCAGCTTATCAAGTACAGGGTACCAAGAGACCCAGTACTTC
.	TRBV7-9	.	TRBJ2-5	CASSPLEGGPPETQYF	TGTGCCAGCAGCCCCTTGGAAGGGGGTCCCCCTGAGACCCAGTACTTC
.	TRBV29-1	.	TRBJ1-3	CSVGWTDSGNTIYF	TGCAGCGTTGGGTGGACAGACTCTGGAAACACCATATATTTT
.	TRBV7-7	once	TRBJ2-3	CASSYGDGDTQYF	TGTGCTAGCAGCTACGGGGATGGAGATACGCAGTATTTT
.	TRBV6-5	.	TRBJ1-2	CASHTGNYGYTF	TGTGCCAGCCATACAGGGAACTATGGCTACACCTTC
TRBD1	TRBV9	.	TRBJ1-1	CASSEGDRVNTEAFF	TGTGCCAGCAGCGAGGGGGACAGGGTGAACACTGAAGCTTTCTTT
TRBD2	TRBV7-9	.	TRBJ2-1	CASSLVPSGRTNYNEQFF	TGTGCCAGCAGCTTAGTCCCTAGCGGGAGGACCAACTACAATGAGCAGTTCTTC
.	TRBV6-6	.	TRBJ2-7	CASSYSVQAYEQYF	TGTGCCAGCAGTTACTCGGTACAGGCCTACGAGCAGTACTTC
.	TRBV5-1	.	TRBJ1-3	CASSLESSGNTIYF	TGCGCCAGCAGCTTGGAGAGCTCTGGAAACACCATATATTTT